One and the same sample provided the 20 T cell receptor beta chains below, sequenced in a study of cytomegalovirus exposure and HLA in healthy donors. PCR involved 60 Vbeta and 13 Jbeta primers. Here immunoSEQ multiplex PCR was the method, and the copy in TCRdb shows in-frame clones only, minus some. The table records 110,000 to 150,000 clones, roughly 77% of them present only once. Input material: PBMCs. Every receptor here comes from a young man in good health and CMV-seronegative.

This chain uses TRBV5-6 with TRBJ2-1, with 8 bases matching TRBD2. The CDR3 has 16 residues. V shed 0 bases, J shed 4 bases, and the junction held 6 bases outside the gene matches. The germline V gene has CDR1 SGHDT and CDR2 YYEEEE. The CDR3 DNA follows: TGTGCCAGCAGCTTGGCCCTGATAGCGGGATACAATGAGCAGTTCTTC. This translates into CASSLALIAGYNEQFF.

This clone was observed at least ten times. The chain joins TRBV10-2 to TRBJ2-7; 8 bases fit TRBD2. Germline V gives CDR1 WSHSY, CDR2 SAAADI. Trimming removed 7 bases from V and 7 bases from J; junction bases left unmatched: 9. The CDR3 has 13 amino acids. Written as DNA, the CDR3 is TGCGCCAGCACGACGGGGGGGCTAGCGGAGCAGTACTTC. This translates into CASTTGGLAEQYF.

V usage is TRBV28 and J usage is TRBJ1-1; D is unresolved. The CDR3 is made up of 14 amino acids. The V end was cut by 4 bases, the J end by 7 bases, with 16 bases between. CDR1 is MDHEN, CDR2 SYDVKM, per germline. CDR3 residues: CASSWSTPGVEAFF. CDR3 DNA: TGTGCCAGCAGTTGGTCCACCCCAGGTGTTGAAGCTTTCTTT.

This clone has only a few counts. The V call is TRBV5-4, the J call TRBJ1-1, with TRBD1 identical over 8 bases. Germline-derived CDR1 and CDR2 are SGHNT and YYREEE (reference sequence). V dropped 4 bases and J dropped 1; count of bases not matched to a gene: 9. This CDR3 is 16 amino acids long. The chain's CDR3 is CASSPAPGQANTEAFF. As DNA, the CDR3 is TGTGCCAGCAGCCCGGCGCCGGGACAGGCGAACACTGAAGCTTTCTTT.

The chain employs TRBV7-9 and TRBJ2-5, with 12 bases that match TRBD2. J lost 1 base, V lost 5 bases, and 11 bases had no gene match. From germline, CDR1 is SEHNR and CDR2 FQNEAQ (reference sequence). This CDR3 comprises 18 residues. In nucleotides, the CDR3 is TGTGCCAGCAGCGGATTACTAGCGGGGGGTCCAACCCAAGAGACCCAGTACTTC. It yields the protein CASSGLLAGGPTQETQYF.

The V and J genes are TRBV19 and TRBJ2-7; TRBD2 is a possible D gene (6 bases). V lost 4 bases, J lost 4 bases, and 20 bases lay in between. Germline V gene lookup returns CDR1 LNHDA and CDR2 SQIVND (reference sequence). The CDR3 totals 16 residues. The CDR3 spells CASSNPGTARGYEQYF. The CDR3 nucleotides read TGTGCCAGTAGTAATCCCGGGACTGCTCGGGGTTACGAGCAGTACTTC.

The CDR3 region has the DNA TGTGCCAGCAGCCAAGGGGGGGCTAAGTATCAGCCCCAGCATTTT. It codes for CASSQGGAKYQPQHF. This chain joins TRBV9 and TRBJ1-5; D may be TRBD1 (6 bases). The germline V and J ends were trimmed by 4 bases and 5 bases, with 16 bases remaining between them. The CDR3 is 15 amino acids. Germline V gives CDR1 SGDLS, CDR2 YYNGEE.

This sequence joins TRBV28 and TRBJ1-6, with TRBD1 matching over 9 bases. In germline, CDR1 is MDHEN, CDR2 SYDVKM. The CDR3 sequence is 14 residues long. Unmatched junction bases numbered 9, after V lost 6 bases and J lost 12 bases. DNA of the CDR3: TGTGCCAGCAGGCTAACAGGGGGCAGCTTACCCCTCCACTTT. This sequence encodes CASRLTGGSLPLHF. The full variable domain, with the rest looked up from reference TRBV28 and TRBJ1-6, is DVKVTQSSRYLVKRTGEKVFLECVQDMDHENMFWYRQDPGLGLRLIYFSYDVKMKEKGDIPEGYSVSREKKERFSLILESASTNQTSMYLCASRLTGGSLPLHFGNGTRLTVT.

This chain connects TRBV4-1 to TRBJ2-7; D may be TRBD1 (6 bases). Deletions cut 1 base from V and 3 bases from J, with 19 bases between. Germline V gene lookup returns CDR1 MGHRA and CDR2 YSYEKL. The CDR3 is made up of 17 amino acids. The CDR3 nucleotides are TGCGCCAGCAGCCAAGTTTTTCCGGGACACCCCGACTACGAGCAGTACTTC. Translation: CASSQVFPGHPDYEQYF.

V usage is TRBV7-9 and J usage is TRBJ2-7; TRBD1 matches 7 bases. CDR1 SEHNR and CDR2 FQNEAQ come from the germline V gene (reference sequence). This CDR3 spans 13 amino acids. V trimming: 6 bases; J trimming: 2 bases; junction bases outside the gene matches: 4. CDR3 in DNA: TGTGCCAGCAGGAGACAGGGACCCTACGAGCAGTACTTC. Translation: CASRRQGPYEQYF.

This clone was detected a few times. This sequence joins TRBV5-1 and TRBJ2-1, with 8 bases matching TRBD2. The trim removed 0 bases at V and 5 bases at J, leaving 4 bases unmatched. Germline V gene sequence: CDR1 SGHRS, CDR2 YFSETQ. This CDR3 is built from 15 residues. Here the CDR3 DNA reads TGCGCCAGCAGCTTGGAAGGCGGGGGGCACAATGAGCAGTTCTTC. Its translation: CASSLEGGGHNEQFF.

The rearrangement uses TRBV4-1 and TRBJ1-5; no reliable D call. Trimming removed 4 bases at V and 1 base at J, with 5 bases between. The CDR3 extends over 13 amino acids. From germline, CDR1 is MGHRA and CDR2 YSYEKL. CDR3 residues: CASSPTSNQPQHF. The DNA for the CDR3 is TGCGCCAGCAGCCCTACCAGCAATCAGCCCCAGCATTTT.

The chain recombines TRBV2 with TRBJ1-1, with no clear D. V lost 6 bases and J 1 base, leaving 12 bases between the germline ends. Germline-derived CDR1 and CDR2 are SNHLY and FYNNEI. This CDR3 region has 14 residues. The CDR3, as DNA: TGTGCCAGCAGGGAACACGGGAGGAACACTGAAGCTTTCTTT. Translating gives CASREHGRNTEAFF.

The chain combines TRBV7-9 with TRBJ1-6; possibly TRBD1 for D (5 bases). V was pared by 1 base and J by 8 bases, with 12 bases between. Germline-derived CDR1 and CDR2 are SEHNR and FQNEAQ (reference sequence). This CDR3 comprises 15 residues. For the CDR3, the DNA is TGTGCCAGCAGCTTAGAGGGGAAAGGAGATTCACCCCTCCACTTT. It specifies CASSLEGKGDSPLHF.

Judged by abundance, this clone is medium-sized. The V gene is TRBV7-9, the J gene TRBJ2-1, with 8 positions matching TRBD1. After removal of 7 bases from V and 7 bases from J, the junction contained 6 bases not matched to a gene. The CDR3 has 13 amino acids. Germline V gene data show CDR1 as SEHNR and CDR2 as FQNEAQ (reference sequence). The CDR3 DNA reads as TGTGCCAGCACGGACAGGGATACGAATGAGCAGTTCTTC. Its translation is CASTDRDTNEQFF. Full variable domain (outside the CDR3, taken from reference TRBV7-9 and TRBJ2-1): DTGVSQNPRHKITKRGQNVTFRCDPISEHNRLYWYRQTLGQGPEFLTYFQNEAQLEKSRLLSDRFSAERPKGSFSTLEIQRTEQGDSAMYLCASTDRDTNEQFFGPGTRLTVL.

The chain joins TRBV28 to TRBJ1-2; D is uncertain. The length of the CDR3 is 15 residues. With 4 bases removed from V and 2 bases from J, the gap between germline ends came to 14 bases. Germline V gives CDR1 MDHEN, CDR2 SYDVKM. CDR3: CASSSSEGGNYGYTF. The CDR3 DNA reads as TGTGCCAGCAGTTCATCGGAAGGAGGGAACTATGGCTACACCTTC.

This chain joins TRBV2 and TRBJ1-1; D is uncertain. With 6 bases removed from V and 0 bases from J, the gap between germline ends came to 5 bases. CDR1 is SNHLY and CDR2 is FYNNEI in the germline V gene. The CDR3 has 12 amino acids. Here the CDR3 reads CASSYLNTEAFF. The CDR3 DNA is TGTGCCAGCAGCTACTTGAACACTGAAGCTTTCTTT.

This clone has just one count. The chain employs TRBV27 and TRBJ2-7; 8 bases are shared with TRBD1. This CDR3 contains 14 residues. The junction had 3 bases not matched to a gene; V was cut back by 2 bases and J by 3 bases. Germline V gene sequence: CDR1 MNHEY, CDR2 SMNVEV (reference sequence). Here the CDR3 reads CASSLTDRGYEQYF. The CDR3 nucleotides are TGTGCCAGCAGTTTAACCGACAGGGGCTACGAGCAGTACTTC.

This sequence joins TRBV5-4 and TRBJ2-1; D is perhaps TRBD1 (6 bases). This CDR3 is 13 amino acids long. Germline-derived CDR1 and CDR2 are SGHNT and YYREEE (reference sequence). The V gene lost 6 bases and the J gene lost 6 bases, with 13 bases spanning the gap. As DNA, the CDR3 is TGTGCCAGCACTAAGACAGGAACCAATGAGCAGTTCTTC. This translates into CASTKTGTNEQFF.

The V gene is TRBV5-4, the J gene TRBJ2-7, with D maybe TRBD2 (5 bases). The CDR3 is 13 amino acids. With 4 bases removed from V and 3 bases from J, the gap between germline ends came to 11 bases. CDR1 and CDR2 (germline): SGHNT, YYREEE (reference sequence). CDR3 nucleotides: TGTGCCAGCAGCCCCGGGATCCTCTACGAGCAGTACTTC. Translating it yields CASSPGILYEQYF.